One sample yielded the 15 T cell receptor beta chains listed below, sequenced in a study of OX40 agonist ivuxolimab in advanced cancers. Profiled with immunoSEQ multiplex PCR; TCRdb holds only in-frame clones, not every one. In the table there are roughly 75,000 clones, 70% to 90% of which are singletons. Source: CD4+ or CD8+ T cells sorted from blood, taken in a trial of the OX40 agonist ivuxolimab. The receptors here all came from an adult with an advanced solid tumor such as melanoma, head and neck, liver or kidney cancer.

The J gene is TRBJ1-2, the V gene TRBV28; D is ambiguous. The CDR3 extends over 13 amino acids. Germline CDR1 MDHEN, CDR2 SYDVKM. Trimming pared 5 bases from V and 4 bases from J, leaving 11 bases between. CDR3 DNA sequence: TGTGCCAGCAGTGCCCTGGATTCCTATGGCTACACCTTC. Protein sequence: CASSALDSYGYTF.

The V gene is TRBV7-3, the J gene TRBJ1-2; the match to TRBD1 covers 12 bases. The CDR3 consists of 16 residues. Losses at the gene ends were 6 bases for V and 6 bases for J; bases not matched to a gene: 11. Per germline, CDR1 SGHTA and CDR2 FQGTGA. CDR3 in DNA: TGTGCCAGCAGTCGAACCGGGACAGGGGGCGAAGATGGCTACACCTTC. It yields the protein CASSRTGTGGEDGYTF.

The rearrangement joins TRBV29-1 to TRBJ2-1; D gene ambiguous. Trimming cost V 7 bases and J 7 bases, with 8 bases left between them. CDR3 size: 10 residues. Germline CDR1 reads SQVTM; CDR2 reads ANQGSEA. This CDR3 is CSDGWNEQFF. The CDR3 DNA reads as TGCAGCGACGGGTGGAATGAGCAGTTCTTC.

This rearrangement joins TRBV9 to TRBJ1-2, with D possibly being TRBD1 (6 bases). The CDR3 extends over 17 amino acids. Trimming pared 0 bases from V and 4 bases from J, leaving 19 bases between. Germline CDR1 reads SGDLS; CDR2 reads YYNGEE. The CDR3 loop is CASSVVVGGTSTYGYTF. As DNA, the CDR3 is TGTGCCAGCAGCGTAGTGGTTGGGGGGACATCTACCTATGGCTACACCTTC. The variable domain in full, with the rest retrieved from reference TRBV9 and TRBJ1-2, is DSGVTQTPKHLITATGQRVTLRCSPRSGDLSVYWYQQSLDQGLQFLIQYYNGEERAKGNILERFSAQQFPDLHSELNLSSLELGDSALYFCASSVVVGGTSTYGYTFGSGTRLTVV.

The chain recombines TRBV7-8 with TRBJ2-7; tentative D call: TRBD2 (7 bases). Trimming stripped 0 bases from V and 4 bases from J, with 13 bases between. The CDR3 length is 15 residues. The germline V gene encodes CDR1 SGHVS and CDR2 FQNEAQ. The CDR3 reads CASSLAWGGRYEQYF. The CDR3 DNA follows: TGTGCCAGCAGCTTAGCGTGGGGGGGGCGGTACGAGCAGTACTTC.

V usage is TRBV28 and J usage is TRBJ2-1; tentative D call: TRBD1 (5 bases). This CDR3 spans 13 amino acids. CDR1 is MDHEN, CDR2 SYDVKM, per germline. V gave up 6 bases and J gave up 6 bases, with 12 bases separating them. CDR3: CASSPTVLNEQFF. The CDR3 DNA reads TGTGCCAGCAGCCCGACAGTTCTCAATGAGCAGTTCTTC. The variable domain in full, with the rest retrieved from reference TRBV28 and TRBJ2-1, is DVKVTQSSRYLVKRTGEKVFLECVQDMDHENMFWYRQDPGLGLRLIYFSYDVKMKEKGDIPEGYSVSREKKERFSLILESASTNQTSMYLCASSPTVLNEQFFGPGTRLTVL.

This clone was observed a few times. This sequence joins TRBV19 and TRBJ1-4, with 8 nucleotides matching TRBD1. The CDR3 is 15 residues long. Trimming cost V 4 bases and J 0 bases; bases outside gene matches: 1. CDR1 is LNHDA and CDR2 is SQIVND in the germline V gene (reference sequence). CDR3 nucleotide sequence: TGTGCCAGTAGTACAGGGGGCGCAACTAATGAAAAACTGTTTTTT. Amino acid sequence: CASSTGGATNEKLFF.

The chain joins TRBV20-1 to TRBJ1-4; D is unresolved. CDR1 is DFQATT and CDR2 is SNEGSKA in the germline V gene (reference sequence). This CDR3 has 11 amino acids. The V end was cut by 0 bases, the J end by 8 bases, with 4 bases between. In nucleotides, the CDR3 is TGCAGTGCTAGAGAGGGGGAAAAACTGTTTTTT. Residues: CSAREGEKLFF.

This sequence joins TRBV11-2 and TRBJ1-1, with TRBD1 matching over 12 bases. The CDR3 extends over 15 amino acids. CDR1 and CDR2 from the germline V gene are SGHAT and FQNNGV. V shed 5 bases, J shed 5 bases, and the junction held 6 bases outside the gene matches. Here the CDR3 DNA reads TGTGCCAGCAGCGACCGGGACAGGGGGCGAACTGAAGCTTTCTTT. This codes for CASSDRDRGRTEAFF.

The gene calls are TRBV15 and TRBJ1-5; maybe TRBD1 (5 bases). Trimming pared 0 bases from V and 5 bases from J, leaving 14 bases between. The CDR3 loop spans 16 amino acids. CDR1 LNHNV and CDR2 YYDKDF come from the germline V gene (reference sequence). The CDR3 region has the DNA TGTGCCACCAGCAGAGATAGAAACAGGAGAGATCAGCCCCAGCATTTT. Protein: CATSRDRNRRDQPQHF.

This sequence joins TRBV5-1 and TRBJ2-5, with D perhaps TRBD1 or TRBD2 (5 bases each). The germline V gene has CDR1 SGHRS and CDR2 YFSETQ. The CDR3 runs 14 residues. V was shortened by 4 bases and J by 5 bases, with 15 bases between the two germline ends. The CDR3 DNA sequence: TGCGCCAGCAGCCCCCCTTCGGGGCTGGAGACCCAGTACTTC. It encodes CASSPPSGLETQYF. Drawing the rest from reference TRBV5-1 and TRBJ2-5, the complete variable domain is KAGVTQTPRYLIKTRGQQVTLSCSPISGHRSVSWYQQTPGQGLQFLFEYFSETQRNKGNFPGRFSGRQFSNSRSEMNVSTLELGDSALYLCASSPPSGLETQYFGPGTRLLVL.

The chain has TRBV7-9 and TRBJ1-4; no clear D gene. V dropped 3 bases and J dropped 0 bases, with 8 bases sitting between them. The length of the CDR3 is 15 residues. Germline-derived CDR1 and CDR2 are SEHNR and FQNEAQ (reference sequence). The CDR3 loop is CASSFWTATNEKLFF. CDR3 DNA: TGTGCCAGCAGCTTCTGGACTGCAACTAATGAAAAACTGTTTTTT.

Concerning this clone: Other DNA sequences within the sample encode an identical CDR3. This chain links TRBV30 with TRBJ2-7; either TRBD1 or TRBD2 may supply D (6 bases each). Trimming pared 0 bases from V and 7 bases from J, leaving 10 bases between. Germline lookup yields CDR1 GTSNPN and CDR2 SVGIG (reference sequence). The CDR3 extends over 12 amino acids. CDR3 sequence: CAWSVGGLEQYF. DNA of the CDR3: TGTGCCTGGAGTGTAGGGGGGCTGGAGCAGTACTTC.

The rearrangement uses TRBV5-6 and TRBJ1-1; D perhaps matches TRBD1 (5 bases). The V and J ends lost 0 bases and 10 bases respectively, with 10 bases between them. The CDR3 runs 12 residues. Germline V lookup: CDR1 SGHDT, CDR2 YYEEEE. The DNA for the CDR3 is TGTGCCAGCAGCTTGGATAGGGGCAGAGCTTTCTTT. This codes for CASSLDRGRAFF.

This chain joins TRBV29-1 and TRBJ1-2; D not certain. The V end lost 8 bases, the J end lost 5 bases, and 21 bases lay between the germline ends. The germline V gene has CDR1 SQVTM and CDR2 ANQGSEA. This CDR3 region has 14 residues. This chain's CDR3 is CSTWTANQEYGYTF. The CDR3 DNA follows: TGCAGCACTTGGACGGCGAACCAAGAGTATGGCTACACCTTC.